This T cell receptor beta chain appears in the sequencing data of a study of blood T cell repertoires in COVID-19. Turning to the study itself: The United States, Italy and Spain supplied acute and convalescent COVID-19 samples.

In the original processing: Reference gene primers were amplified, and this amplification served to estimate nucleated cell counts. Sequencing used immunoSEQ multiplex PCR; TCRdb keeps in-frame clones, though not all of them. V and J calls and clone size come straight from that table; D and trimming were deduced from the DNA. The sample yields hundreds of thousands of clones, roughly 81% seen once. With 5 bases clipped from V and 7 bases from J, the junction kept 6 bases outside the gene matches. CDR1 is GTSNPN and CDR2 is SVGIG in the germline V gene (reference sequence). The CDR3 sequence is 15 residues long.

Material for sequencing was peripheral blood. The clonotype was recovered from an elderly woman with COVID-19, enrolled during active disease. The J gene is TRBJ2-4, the V gene TRBV30, with TRBD2 identical over 15 bases. CDR3 protein: CAWASGLAGGNIQYF. DNA of the CDR3: TGTGCCTGGGCCTCGGGACTAGCGGGGGGTAACATTCAGTACTTC.